Listed below are T cell receptor beta chains from one sample, sequenced in a study of blood T cell repertoires in COVID-19. TCRdb keeps only in-frame clones here, not all; method: immunoSEQ multiplex PCR. The data contain under 300,000 clones, around 90% of them singletons. Sequencing used PBMCs or T cells enriched from blood (not recorded which). The source is a woman between 40 and 55 years old who had been exposed to COVID-19. CDR3s include the opening cysteine and the closing phenylalanine or tryptophan. Fields, in order: V gene, clone size, J gene, CDR3 protein. Clone size is given for some rows only: seen once, a few or many times, or a class if the clone is expanded.

TRBV11-3,once,TRBJ2-3,CASSLMSGGATDTQYF
TRBV9,NA,TRBJ2-5,CASSVVTSGGQETQYF
TRBV7-3,NA,TRBJ2-3,CASSRFGVSTDTQYF
TRBV29-1,once,TRBJ1-5,CSVTQGGNQPQHF
TRBV18,once,TRBJ1-1,CASSPRTVENTEAFF
TRBV7-3,NA,TRBJ2-2,CASSTRQGATGELFF
TRBV9,NA,TRBJ2-7,CASSILPSPAYEQYF
TRBV7-2,NA,TRBJ1-1,CASSLFGVEIRGNTEAFF
TRBV7-9,NA,TRBJ1-1,CASSLKTGWRTEAFF
TRBV6-5,NA,TRBJ2-2,CASKGAGELFF
TRBV7-3,NA,TRBJ2-1,CASSLGWTSGRRLEQFF
TRBV27,NA,TRBJ2-4,CASSNLGGPNIQYF
TRBV30,NA,TRBJ1-1,CAWGQGATEAFF
TRBV5-4,NA,TRBJ2-2,CASSLGLAGGTGELFF
TRBV28,NA,TRBJ1-2,CASSLGGQGANYGYTF
TRBV28,once,TRBJ1-5,CASSWDRGYVNQPQHF
TRBV5-4,NA,TRBJ2-7,CASSGTTESSYEQYF
TRBV2,NA,TRBJ1-5,CASSGQGARGGNQPQHF
TRBV10-3,once,TRBJ2-5,CAISDSLAGQETQYF
TRBV7-2,NA,TRBJ2-1,CASSLVFPQEQFF
TRBV2,NA,TRBJ1-2,CASSEGDRGNYGYTF
TRBV7-9,once,TRBJ2-1,CASSLVVGGEQFF
TRBV6-5,NA,TRBJ2-3,CASKEATSTDTQYF
TRBV28,NA,TRBJ2-1,CASSPYRGVQAGGRIVNEQFF
TRBV7-9,NA,TRBJ1-1,CASSPQGDTEAFF
TRBV5-1,NA,TRBJ2-1,CASSLAGQVNNEQFF
TRBV7-2,NA,TRBJ2-1,CASNGVRGGTSYNEQFF
TRBV20-1,NA,TRBJ2-3,CSARDSRQYF
TRBV12-3/TRBV12-4,NA,TRBJ1-2,CASRSGGAPGYTF
TRBV3-1/TRBV3-2,NA,TRBJ1-5,CASSEGQGLSRGQPQHF
TRBV29-1,NA,TRBJ1-2,CSVSEDGYTF
TRBV18,NA,TRBJ1-4,CASRSQTNEKLFF
TRBV28,NA,TRBJ2-1,CASSLLRGGQFF
TRBV4-1,NA,TRBJ1-5,CASSRETGNSNQPQHF
TRBV28,few,TRBJ2-1,CASRNRVGNEQFF
TRBV5-1,NA,TRBJ2-7,CASSLDWQAQYEQYF
TRBV27,NA,TRBJ2-2,CASSLSRGATGELFF
TRBV7-3,NA,TRBJ1-1,CASSETGLRGDDPPEAFF
TRBV7-9,NA,TRBJ1-3,CASDRNTIGNTIYF
TRBV18,NA,TRBJ1-2,CASSPAANYGYTF
TRBV7-9,NA,TRBJ2-3,CASSLQGTDTQYF
TRBV28,few,TRBJ1-5,CASQIGGLSNQPQHF
TRBV6-5,NA,TRBJ2-7,CASRQTGSDEQYF
TRBV12-3/TRBV12-4,NA,TRBJ1-5,CASSLSESQPQHF
TRBV19,NA,TRBJ1-6,CASSIGIVPPASSPLHF
TRBV5-5,once,TRBJ1-2,CASSFRGQEAINYGYTF
TRBV6-5,once,TRBJ2-2,CASSYFRGASTGELFF
TRBV18,NA,TRBJ1-4,CASSPPGQGGEKLFF
TRBV5-1,NA,TRBJ1-5,CASSKDGGRNQPQHF
TRBV11-2,NA,TRBJ1-2,CASSLAGYYGYTF
TRBV6-5,NA,TRBJ1-1,CASSYTSTANTEAFF
TRBV6-1,few,TRBJ2-5,CASSDPQGGTQYF
TRBV21-1,NA,TRBJ1-4,CASSKRWGGRGLFSEKLFF
TRBV27,NA,TRBJ2-1,CASTPLSSGNNEQFF
TRBV13,NA,TRBJ1-2,CASSSGGDRENVYTF
TRBV19,NA,TRBJ1-2,CASSSKGQAYGYTF
TRBV7-9,NA,TRBJ2-1,CASSFLSGGNNEQFF